The subject of this entry is one T cell receptor beta chain. This sample was included in a study of blood T cell repertoires in COVID-19. Study overall: Acute and convalescent COVID-19 samples came from the United States, Italy and Spain. PBMCs, B-cell-depleted T cells, or T cells provided the cDNA or gDNA that made up the material.

The germline V gene encodes CDR1 ENHRY and CDR2 SYGVKD. Trimming cost V 8 bases and J 6 bases; bases outside gene matches: 10. The CDR3 extends over 13 amino acids. Profiled with immunoSEQ multiplex PCR; TCRdb holds only in-frame clones, not every one. The sample holds 350,000 to 450,000 clones, 85% seen once. The gene calls are TRBV10-3 and TRBJ2-7, with 7 bases identical to TRBD2. Specimen: peripheral blood. This clonotype was sampled from a woman in her late teens or twenties with acute or convalescent COVID-19. CDR3 loop: CAIRGETPGEQYF. The CDR3, as DNA: TGTGCCATCCGGGGGGAGACCCCCGGCGAGCAGTACTTC.